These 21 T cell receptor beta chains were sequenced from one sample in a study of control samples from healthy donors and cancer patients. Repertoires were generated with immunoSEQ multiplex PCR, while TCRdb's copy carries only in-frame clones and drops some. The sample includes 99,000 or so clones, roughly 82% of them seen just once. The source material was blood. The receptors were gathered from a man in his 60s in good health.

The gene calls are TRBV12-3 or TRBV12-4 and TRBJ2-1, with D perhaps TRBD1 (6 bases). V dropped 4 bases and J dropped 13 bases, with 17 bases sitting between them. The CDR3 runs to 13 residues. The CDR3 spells CASSSAVLGTQFF. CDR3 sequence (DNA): TGTGCCAGCAGTTCGGCAGTTCTCGGGACACAGTTCTTC.

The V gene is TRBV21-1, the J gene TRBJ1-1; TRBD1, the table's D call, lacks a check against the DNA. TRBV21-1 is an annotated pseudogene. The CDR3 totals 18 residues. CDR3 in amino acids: CASILKRGLKVLNTEAFF. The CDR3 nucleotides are TGTGCCAGCATCCTAAAAAGGGGGTTAAAGGTTCTGAACACTGAAGCTTTCTTT.

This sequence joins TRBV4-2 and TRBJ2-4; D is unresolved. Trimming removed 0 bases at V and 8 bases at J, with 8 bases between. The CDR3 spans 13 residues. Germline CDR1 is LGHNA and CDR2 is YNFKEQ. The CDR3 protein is CASSQDNRHIQYF. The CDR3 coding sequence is TGTGCCAGCAGCCAAGATAATAGACACATTCAGTACTTC.

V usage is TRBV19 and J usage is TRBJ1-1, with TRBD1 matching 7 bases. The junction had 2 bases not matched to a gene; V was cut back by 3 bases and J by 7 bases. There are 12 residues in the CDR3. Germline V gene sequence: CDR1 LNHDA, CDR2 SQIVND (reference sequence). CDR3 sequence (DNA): TGTGCCAGTAGTATGGGGACAGTTGAAGCTTTCTTT. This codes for CASSMGTVEAFF. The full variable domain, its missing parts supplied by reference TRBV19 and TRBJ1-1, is DGGITQSPKYLFRKEGQNVTLSCEQNLNHDAMYWYRQDPGQGLRLIYYSQIVNDFQKGDIAEGYSVSREKKESFPLTVTSAQKNPTAFYLCASSMGTVEAFFGQGTRLTVV.

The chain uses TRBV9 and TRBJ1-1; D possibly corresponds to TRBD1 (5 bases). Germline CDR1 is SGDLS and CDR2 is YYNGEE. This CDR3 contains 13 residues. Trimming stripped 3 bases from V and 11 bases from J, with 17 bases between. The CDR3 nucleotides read TGTGCCAGCAGCGGCCCAGTGGCCGGGGGGGCTTTCTTT. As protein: CASSGPVAGGAFF.

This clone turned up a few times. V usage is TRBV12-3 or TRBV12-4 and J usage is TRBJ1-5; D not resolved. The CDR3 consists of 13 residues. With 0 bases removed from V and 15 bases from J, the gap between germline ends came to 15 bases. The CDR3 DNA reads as TGTGCCAGCAGTTTAGCGGCCTTTGGGGTTCGGCATTTT. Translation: CASSLAAFGVRHF.

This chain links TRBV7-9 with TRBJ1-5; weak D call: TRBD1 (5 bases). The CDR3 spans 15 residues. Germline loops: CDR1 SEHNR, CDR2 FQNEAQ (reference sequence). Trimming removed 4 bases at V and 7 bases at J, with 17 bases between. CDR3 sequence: CASSSIGQGPQPQHF. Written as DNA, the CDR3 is TGTGCCAGCAGCTCGATCGGGCAGGGACCGCAGCCCCAGCATTTT. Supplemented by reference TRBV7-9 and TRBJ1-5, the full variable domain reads DTGVSQNPRHKITKRGQNVTFRCDPISEHNRLYWYRQTLGQGPEFLTYFQNEAQLEKSRLLSDRFSAERPKGSFSTLEIQRTEQGDSAMYLCASSSIGQGPQPQHFGDGTRLSIL.

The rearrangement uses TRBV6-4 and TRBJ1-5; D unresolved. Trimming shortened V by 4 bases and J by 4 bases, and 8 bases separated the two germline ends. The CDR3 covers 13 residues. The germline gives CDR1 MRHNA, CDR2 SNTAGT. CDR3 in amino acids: CASSVEENQPQHF. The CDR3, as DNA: TGTGCCAGCAGTGTAGAGGAAAATCAGCCCCAGCATTTT.

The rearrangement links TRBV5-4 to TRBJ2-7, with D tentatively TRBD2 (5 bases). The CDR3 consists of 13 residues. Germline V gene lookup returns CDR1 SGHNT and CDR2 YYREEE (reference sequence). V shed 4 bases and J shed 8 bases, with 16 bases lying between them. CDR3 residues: CASSVGAEGKQYF. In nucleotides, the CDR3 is TGTGCCAGCAGCGTTGGAGCGGAAGGGAAGCAGTACTTC.

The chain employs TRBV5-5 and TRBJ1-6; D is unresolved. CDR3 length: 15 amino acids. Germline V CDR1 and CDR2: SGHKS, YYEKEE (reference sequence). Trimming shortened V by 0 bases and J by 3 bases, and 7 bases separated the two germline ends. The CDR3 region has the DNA TGTGCCAGCAGCTTGGGCGGAATCTATAATTCACCCCTCCACTTT. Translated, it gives CASSLGGIYNSPLHF.

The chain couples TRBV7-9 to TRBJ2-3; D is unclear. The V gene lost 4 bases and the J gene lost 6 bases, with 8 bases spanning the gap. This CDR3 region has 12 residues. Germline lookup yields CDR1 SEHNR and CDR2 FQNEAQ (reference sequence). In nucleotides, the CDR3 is TGTGCCAGCAGCTGGGGTAGGGATACGCAGTATTTT. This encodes CASSWGRDTQYF. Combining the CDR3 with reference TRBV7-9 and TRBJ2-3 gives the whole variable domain DTGVSQNPRHKITKRGQNVTFRCDPISEHNRLYWYRQTLGQGPEFLTYFQNEAQLEKSRLLSDRFSAERPKGSFSTLEIQRTEQGDSAMYLCASSWGRDTQYFGPGTRLTVL.

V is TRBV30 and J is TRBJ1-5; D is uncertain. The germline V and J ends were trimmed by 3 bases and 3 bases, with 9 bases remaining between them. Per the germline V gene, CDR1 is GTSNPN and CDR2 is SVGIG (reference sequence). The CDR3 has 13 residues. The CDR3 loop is CAWSAGVNQPQHF. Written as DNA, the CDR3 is TGTGCCTGGAGCGCCGGGGTCAATCAGCCCCAGCATTTT.

The CDR3 spells CASSPDSSLPGYTF. In nucleotides, the CDR3 is TGCGCCAGCAGCCCCGACTCCAGTCTCCCGGGCTACACCTTC. This rearrangement joins TRBV5-1 to TRBJ1-2; D call uncertain. Germline-derived CDR1 and CDR2 are SGHRS and YFSETQ. The CDR3 is made up of 14 amino acids. V dropped 4 bases and J dropped 8 bases, with 18 bases sitting between them.

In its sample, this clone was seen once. In nucleotides, the CDR3 is TGTGCCAGCAGCTACCGGACGGGTGGGGAAGGACCCCTCCACTTT. Its protein product is CASSYRTGGEGPLHF. The chain recombines TRBV7-9 with TRBJ1-6; D gene ambiguous. The CDR3 has 15 amino acids. V shed 4 bases and J shed 12 bases, with 19 bases lying between them. Germline V CDR1 and CDR2: SEHNR, FQNEAQ (reference sequence).

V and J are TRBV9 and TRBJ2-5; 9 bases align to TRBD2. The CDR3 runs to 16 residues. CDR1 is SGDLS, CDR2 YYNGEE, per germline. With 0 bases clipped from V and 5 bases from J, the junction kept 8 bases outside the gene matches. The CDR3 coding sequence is TGTGCCAGCAGCGTAGGGGCGGGAGGGCCTCAGGAGACCCAGTACTTC. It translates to CASSVGAGGPQETQYF.

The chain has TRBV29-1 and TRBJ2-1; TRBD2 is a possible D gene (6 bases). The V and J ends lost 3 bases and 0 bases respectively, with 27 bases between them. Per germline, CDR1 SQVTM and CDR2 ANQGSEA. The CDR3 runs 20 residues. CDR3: CSVENPEVWDSPSSYNEQFF. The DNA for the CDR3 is TGCAGCGTTGAGAATCCAGAAGTATGGGACTCACCCAGCTCCTACAATGAGCAGTTCTTC.

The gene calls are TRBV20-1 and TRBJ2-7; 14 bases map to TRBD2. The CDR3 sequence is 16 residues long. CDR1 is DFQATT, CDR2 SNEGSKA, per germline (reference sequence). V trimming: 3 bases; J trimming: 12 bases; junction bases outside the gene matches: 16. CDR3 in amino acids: CSASHTGTSGSRNGYF. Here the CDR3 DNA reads TGCAGTGCTAGTCATACCGGGACTAGCGGGAGTCGCAATGGGTACTTC.

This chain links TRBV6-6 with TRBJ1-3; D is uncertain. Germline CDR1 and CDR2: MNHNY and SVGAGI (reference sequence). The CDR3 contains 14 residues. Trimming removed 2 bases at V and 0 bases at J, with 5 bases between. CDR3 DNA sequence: TGTGCCAGCAGTTACGGATTCTCTGGAAACACCATATATTTT. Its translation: CASSYGFSGNTIYF.

The CDR3 bases are TGCAGCGTTGAAGGCGGGACAGGGGAAAAGTACCAAGAGACCCAGTACTTC. Its translation is CSVEGGTGEKYQETQYF. The chain links TRBV29-1 to TRBJ2-5, with 10 nucleotides matching TRBD1. The V and J ends lost 1 base and 0 bases, in that order; junction bases with no gene match: 8. This CDR3 has 17 residues. Germline V CDR1 and CDR2: SQVTM, ANQGSEA. Complete variable domain (other parts from reference TRBV29-1 and TRBJ2-5): SAVISQKPSRDICQRGTSLTIQCQVDSQVTMMFWYRQQPGQSLTLIATANQGSEATYESGFVIDKFPISRPNLTFSTLTVSNMSPEDSSIYLCSVEGGTGEKYQETQYFGPGTRLLVL.

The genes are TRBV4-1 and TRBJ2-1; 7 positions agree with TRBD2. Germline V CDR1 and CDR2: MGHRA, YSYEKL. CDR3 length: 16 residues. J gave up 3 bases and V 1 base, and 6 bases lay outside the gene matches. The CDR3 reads CASSQVDLAVYNEQFF. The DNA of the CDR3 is TGCGCCAGCAGCCAAGTTGATCTAGCGGTCTACAATGAGCAGTTCTTC.

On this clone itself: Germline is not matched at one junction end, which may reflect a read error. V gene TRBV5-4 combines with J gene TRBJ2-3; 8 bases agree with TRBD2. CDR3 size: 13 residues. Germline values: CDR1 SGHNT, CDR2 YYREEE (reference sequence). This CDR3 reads CASSPPGLDPQYF. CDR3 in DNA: TGTGCCAGCAGCCCCCCGGGACTAGATCCGCAGTATTTT.